These T cell receptor beta chains were read from a single sample in a study of early T cells in non-severe SARS-CoV-2 infection. TCRdb passed the 5' RACE reads through MiXCR, listing each CDR3 protein once. The table has tens of thousands of distinct CDR3 sequences, around an eighth seen once; the top ten hold around 2.8%. Here the sequenced sample was whole blood, taken at baseline. All receptors come from an adult who was a healthcare worker with PCR-confirmed SARS-CoV-2 infection or an uninfected control (not recorded which). Each CDR3 is given with its conserved first and last residue. The D gene is left open where the match is weak. Clone size is shown for a subset of rows, as once, few, many or a class of expanded clone.

j_call clone_size v_call d_call cdr3_length cdr3_nt cdr3_aa
TRBJ2-1 many TRBV7-6 . 13 TGTGCCAGCAGCTTACAACCAGGCAATGAGCAGTTCTTC CASSLQPGNEQFF
TRBJ2-7 many TRBV25-1 . 13 TGTGCCAGCAGTCCGACTGCTTCCTACGAGCAGTACTTC CASSPTASYEQYF
TRBJ1-1 . TRBV7-9 . 12 TGTGCCAGCAGCCGTCGGTGGACCGAAGCTTTCTTT CASSRRWTEAFF
TRBJ2-5 . TRBV7-2 TRBD2 15 TGTGCCAGCAGGAGACTAGCGGGGGCTCAAGAGACCCAGTACTTC CASRRLAGAQETQYF
TRBJ2-7 many TRBV19 TRBD1 20 TGTGCCAGTAGTATTGGAGCCGGGACAGGGGGCGATAGGGGCTCCTACGAGCAGTACTTC CASSIGAGTGGDRGSYEQYF
TRBJ2-7 . TRBV14 . 18 TGTGCCAGCAGCCCTAGGGGGTTTAATTTTATGCGGCTGCGGGAGCAGTACTTC CASSPRGFNFMRLREQYF
TRBJ2-2 . TRBV12-3/TRBV12-4 . 13 TGTGCCAGCAGTCCAACGGAGGTCGGGGAGCTGTTTTTT CASSPTEVGELFF
TRBJ1-2 . TRBV6-2/TRBV6-3 . 12 TGTGCCAGCAAAGAAGGGACCGCCGGCTACACCTTC CASKEGTAGYTF
TRBJ2-1 many TRBV6-5 . 14 TGTGCCAGCAGTTACCAGAGCTCCTACAATGAGCAGTTCTTC CASSYQSSYNEQFF
TRBJ1-2 few TRBV28 TRBD1 16 TGTGCCAGCAGTTTTTTTCATATGAGGGACAGCTATGGCTACACCTTC CASSFFHMRDSYGYTF
TRBJ2-1 many TRBV20-1 TRBD1 14 TGCAGTGCTATAGACAGGGGGCCTCTCAATGAGCAGTTCTTC CSAIDRGPLNEQFF
TRBJ2-5 . TRBV6-2/TRBV6-3 . 17 TGTGCCAGCAGCTCTCCTCCTTGGGACTTCGGAGGAGAGACCCAGTACTTC CASSSPPWDFGGETQYF
TRBJ1-5 . TRBV20-1 . 14 TGCAGTGCTAGGGGAGACAGCGCCTCTCGGCCCCAGCATTTT CSARGDSASRPQHF
TRBJ2-3 few TRBV6-2/TRBV6-3 . 12 TGTGCCAGCAGTTATCAGGCAGATACGCAGTATTTT CASSYQADTQYF
TRBJ2-1 . TRBV19 TRBD2 17 TGTGCCAGTAGTATTCAACTAGCGAGGTTCTCCTACAATGAGCAGTTCTTC CASSIQLARFSYNEQFF
TRBJ1-1 . TRBV10-2 . 13 TGCGCCAGCAGTGTGGGGGTTGCAACTGAAGCTTTCTTT CASSVGVATEAFF
TRBJ1-6 many TRBV18 . 13 TGTGCCAGCTCACCACAGGCCAATTCACCCCTCCACTTT CASSPQANSPLHF
TRBJ2-7 . TRBV12-3/TRBV12-4 TRBD1 15 TGTGCCAGCAGTTCCGACAGGGTAAAGACCTACGAGCAGTACTTC CASSSDRVKTYEQYF
TRBJ2-5 . TRBV28 TRBD1 13 TGTGCCAGCAGTACGGGACAGGGGAAGACCCAGTACTTC CASSTGQGKTQYF
TRBJ1-2 . TRBV7-6 . 14 TGTGCCAGCAGCTTGGGGCCTGCCTCCTATGGCTACACCTTC CASSLGPASYGYTF
TRBJ1-1 . TRBV7-9 TRBD1 13 TGTGCCAGCAGTCTTACAGGGGTTTCTGAAGCTTTCTTT CASSLTGVSEAFF
TRBJ2-5 many TRBV11-2 . 11 TGTGCCAGCAGCTTCCAAGAGACCCAGTACTTC CASSFQETQYF
TRBJ2-7 many TRBV20-1 TRBD1 14 TGCAGTGCCACCGGGGACAGGAGCTCCTACGAGCAGTACTTC CSATGDRSSYEQYF
TRBJ2-5 . TRBV18 . 14 TGTGCCAGCTCACCAGGGGCGGCCAAAGAGACCCAGTACTTC CASSPGAAKETQYF
TRBJ1-2 few TRBV28 . 15 TGTGCCAGCAGTTCGCCTCGACACGCTAACTATGGCTACACCTTC CASSSPRHANYGYTF
TRBJ2-7 . TRBV18 . 11 TGTGCCAGCCGAAACAGGGAAGGGCAGTACTTC CASRNREGQYF
TRBJ2-1 . TRBV7-8 . 13 TGTGCCAGCAGCTTAGTCAGGGACGGTGAGCAGTTCTTC CASSLVRDGEQFF
TRBJ2-3 few TRBV6-4 . 12 TGTGCCAGCAGTGGCACTACAGATACGCAGTATTTT CASSGTTDTQYF
TRBJ2-3 few TRBV7-9 . 15 TGTGCCAGCAGCTTAGTTCCTAGAGTGCAAGATACGCAGTATTTT CASSLVPRVQDTQYF
TRBJ1-1 . TRBV15 . 13 TGTGCCACCAGCACAGGGGTGAACACTGAAGCTTTCTTT CATSTGVNTEAFF